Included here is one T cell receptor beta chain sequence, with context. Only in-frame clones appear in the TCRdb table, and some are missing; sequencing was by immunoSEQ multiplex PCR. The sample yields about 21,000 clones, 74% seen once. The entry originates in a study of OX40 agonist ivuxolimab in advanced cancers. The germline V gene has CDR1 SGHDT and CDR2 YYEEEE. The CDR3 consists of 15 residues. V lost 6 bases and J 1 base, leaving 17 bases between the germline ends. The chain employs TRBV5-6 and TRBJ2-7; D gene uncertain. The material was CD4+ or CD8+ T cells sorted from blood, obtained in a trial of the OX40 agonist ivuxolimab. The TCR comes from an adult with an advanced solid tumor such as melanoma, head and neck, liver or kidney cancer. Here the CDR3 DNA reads TGTGCCAGCACCATAGGTCTTTTCCGGTCCTACGAGCAGTACTTC. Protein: CASTIGLFRSYEQYF.